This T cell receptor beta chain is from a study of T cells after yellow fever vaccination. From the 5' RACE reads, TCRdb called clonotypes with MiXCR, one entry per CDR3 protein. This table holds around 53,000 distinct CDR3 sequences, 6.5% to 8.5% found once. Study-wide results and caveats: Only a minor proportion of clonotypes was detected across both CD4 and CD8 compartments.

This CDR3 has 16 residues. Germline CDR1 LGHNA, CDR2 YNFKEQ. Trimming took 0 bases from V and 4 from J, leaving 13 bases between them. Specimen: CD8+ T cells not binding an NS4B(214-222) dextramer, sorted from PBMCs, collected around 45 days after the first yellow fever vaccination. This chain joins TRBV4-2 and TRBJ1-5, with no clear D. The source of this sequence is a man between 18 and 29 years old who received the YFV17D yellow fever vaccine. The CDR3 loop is CASSQEVGSGNQPQHF. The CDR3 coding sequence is TGTGCCAGCAGCCAAGAAGTTGGATCGGGGAATCAGCCCCAGCATTTT.